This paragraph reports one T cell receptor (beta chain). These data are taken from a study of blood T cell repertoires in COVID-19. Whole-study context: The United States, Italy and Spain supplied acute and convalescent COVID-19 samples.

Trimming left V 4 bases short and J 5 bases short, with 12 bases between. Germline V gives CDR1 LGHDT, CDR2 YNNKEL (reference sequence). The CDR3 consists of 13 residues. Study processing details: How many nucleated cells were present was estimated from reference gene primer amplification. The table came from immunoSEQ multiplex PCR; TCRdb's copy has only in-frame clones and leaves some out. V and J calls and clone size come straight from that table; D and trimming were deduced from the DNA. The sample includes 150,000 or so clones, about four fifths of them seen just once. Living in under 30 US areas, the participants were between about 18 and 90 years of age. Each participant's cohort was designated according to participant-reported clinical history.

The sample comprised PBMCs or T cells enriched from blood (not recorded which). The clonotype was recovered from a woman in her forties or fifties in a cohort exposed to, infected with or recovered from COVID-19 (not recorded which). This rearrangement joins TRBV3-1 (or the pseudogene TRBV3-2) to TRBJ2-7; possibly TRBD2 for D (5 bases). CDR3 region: CASSPRRDNEQYF. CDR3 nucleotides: TGTGCCAGCAGCCCGAGACGGGATAACGAGCAGTACTTC.